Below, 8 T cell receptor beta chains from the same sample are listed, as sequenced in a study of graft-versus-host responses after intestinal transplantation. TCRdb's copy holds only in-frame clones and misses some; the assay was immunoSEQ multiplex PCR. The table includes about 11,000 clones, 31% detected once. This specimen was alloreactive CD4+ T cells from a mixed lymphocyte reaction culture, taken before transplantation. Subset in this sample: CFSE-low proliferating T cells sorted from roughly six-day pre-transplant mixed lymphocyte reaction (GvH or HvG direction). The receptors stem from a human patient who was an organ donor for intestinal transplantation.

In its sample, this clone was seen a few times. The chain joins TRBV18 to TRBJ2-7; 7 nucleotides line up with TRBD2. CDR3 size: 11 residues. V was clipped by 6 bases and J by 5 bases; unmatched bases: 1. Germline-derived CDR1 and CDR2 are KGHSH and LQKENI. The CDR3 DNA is TGTGCCAGCTCCCGGGGGGACGAGCAGTACTTC. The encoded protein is CASSRGDEQYF.

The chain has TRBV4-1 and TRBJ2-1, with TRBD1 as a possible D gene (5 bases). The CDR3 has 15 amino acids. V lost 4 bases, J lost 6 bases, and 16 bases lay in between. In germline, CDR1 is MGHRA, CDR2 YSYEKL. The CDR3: CASSLLGLLSNEQFF. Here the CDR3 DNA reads TGCGCCAGCAGCCTCTTGGGGCTGCTCTCCAATGAGCAGTTCTTC.

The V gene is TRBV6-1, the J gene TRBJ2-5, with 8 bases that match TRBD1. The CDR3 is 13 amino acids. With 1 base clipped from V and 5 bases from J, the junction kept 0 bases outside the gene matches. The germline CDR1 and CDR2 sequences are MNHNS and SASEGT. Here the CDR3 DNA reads TGTGCCAGCAGTGAAGACAGGGGGGAGACCCAGTACTTC. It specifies CASSEDRGETQYF.

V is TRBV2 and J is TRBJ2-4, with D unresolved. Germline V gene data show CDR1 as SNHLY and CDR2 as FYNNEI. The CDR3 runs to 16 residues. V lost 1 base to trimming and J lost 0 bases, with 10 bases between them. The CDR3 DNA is TGTGCCAGCAGTGAAGGACTGTATCTAGCCAAAAACATTCAGTACTTC. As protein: CASSEGLYLAKNIQYF. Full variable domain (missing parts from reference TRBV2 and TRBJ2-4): EPEVTQTPSHQVTQMGQEVILRCVPISNHLYFYWYRQILGQKVEFLVSFYNNEISEKSEIFDDQFSVERPDGSNFTLKIRSTKLEDSAMYFCASSEGLYLAKNIQYFGAGTRLSVL.

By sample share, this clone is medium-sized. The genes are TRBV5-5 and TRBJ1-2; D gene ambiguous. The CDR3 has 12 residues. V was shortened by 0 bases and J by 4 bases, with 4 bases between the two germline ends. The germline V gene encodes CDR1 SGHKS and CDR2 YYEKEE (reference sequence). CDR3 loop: CASSLGAYGYTF. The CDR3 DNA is TGTGCCAGCAGCTTGGGGGCCTATGGCTACACCTTC.

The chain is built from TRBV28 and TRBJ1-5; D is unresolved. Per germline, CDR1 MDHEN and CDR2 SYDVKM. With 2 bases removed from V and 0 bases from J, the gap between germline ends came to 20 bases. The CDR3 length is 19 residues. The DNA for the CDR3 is TGTGCCAGCAGTTTAAGTGCTGCGGGTGTCTATTATAGCAATCAGCCCCAGCATTTT. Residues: CASSLSAAGVYYSNQPQHF.

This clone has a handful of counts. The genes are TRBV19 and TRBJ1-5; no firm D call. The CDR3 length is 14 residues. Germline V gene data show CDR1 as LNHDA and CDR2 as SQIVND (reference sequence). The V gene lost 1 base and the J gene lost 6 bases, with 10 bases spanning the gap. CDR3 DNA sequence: TGTGCCAGTAGTATAGGGAGGTTGGGTCAGCCCCAGCATTTT. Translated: CASSIGRLGQPQHF.

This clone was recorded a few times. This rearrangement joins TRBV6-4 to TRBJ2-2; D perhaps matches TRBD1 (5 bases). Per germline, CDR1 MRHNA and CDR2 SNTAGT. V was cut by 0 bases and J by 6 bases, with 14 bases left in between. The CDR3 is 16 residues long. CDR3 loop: CASSDSQAGMAGELFF. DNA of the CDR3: TGTGCCAGCAGTGACTCTCAGGCAGGGATGGCCGGGGAGCTGTTTTTT.